A selection of T cell receptor beta chains follows, all from one sample in a study of CD8 T cells in Susac syndrome. TCRdb reprocessed the immunoSEQ multiplex PCR reads with MiXCR, giving one entry per CDR3 protein. The top ten clones hold 0.085% to 0.1% of a sample with roughly 180,000 distinct CDR3 sequences, just under 95% of them seen once. The sequencing sample was made of CD4+ T cells from PBMCs. These receptors all come from a human donor with Susac syndrome. CDR3s include the opening cysteine and the closing phenylalanine or tryptophan. Fields, in order: D gene, J gene, V gene, CDR3 DNA, CDR3 protein. D genes are given only for firm matches.

>TRBD1|TRBJ1-1|TRBV6-1
TGTGCCAGCTGGCCGGGGACAGGACCGAACACTGAAGCTTTCTTT
CASWPGTGPNTEAFF
>NA|TRBJ2-1|TRBV3-1
TGTGCCAGCAGCCAAGAGGCACAGGGCTACAATGAGCAGTTCTTC
CASSQEAQGYNEQFF
>TRBD2|TRBJ2-1|TRBV5-1
TGCGCCAGCAGCTTGGATTGGGAGGGGTCCTACAATGAGCAGTTCTTC
CASSLDWEGSYNEQFF
>NA|TRBJ2-7|TRBV9
TGTGCCAGCAGCCCAAATCGGTACGAGCAGTACTTC
CASSPNRYEQYF
>NA|TRBJ2-1|TRBV6-2/TRBV6-3
TGTGCCAGCAGCCGTAGGGGGATTTCCTACAATGAGCAGTTCTTC
CASSRRGISYNEQFF
>TRBD1|TRBJ1-1|TRBV7-8
TGTGCCAGCAGCTTACAGGGACAGGGGTACACTGAAGCTTTCTTT
CASSLQGQGYTEAFF
>NA|TRBJ2-1|TRBV24-1
TGTGCCACCAGTGATACCGGACCCTACAATGAGCAGTTCTTC
CATSDTGPYNEQFF
>NA|TRBJ2-1|TRBV5-1
TGCGCCAGCAGCTTGGAAGGGAGCAAGCAGTTCTTC
CASSLEGSKQFF
>TRBD2|TRBJ2-1|TRBV19
TGTGCCAGTAGTATCACTAGCGGGAGGCCAACCGAGCAGTTCTTC
CASSITSGRPTEQFF
>TRBD2|TRBJ2-3|TRBV7-9
TGTGCCAGCAGTCTAGGCGGTAGCGGGGATTACACAGATACGCAGTATTTT
CASSLGGSGDYTDTQYF
>TRBD2|TRBJ2-1|TRBV5-4
TGTGCCAGCAGCCGGGACCTAGCGGGGGATTACAATGAGCAGTTCTTC
CASSRDLAGDYNEQFF
>NA|TRBJ1-3|TRBV5-1
TGCGCCAGCAGCTTGGTTCCAGACTCTGGAAACACCATATATTTT
CASSLVPDSGNTIYF
>NA|TRBJ2-3|TRBV5-1
TGCGCCAGCAGCCTGAATATCCGGGGCGGGGAGATGGATACGCAGTATTTT
CASSLNIRGGEMDTQYF
>TRBD1|TRBJ1-5|TRBV7-9
TGTGCCAGCAGCTCGACAGGGTTGTACAATCAGCCCCAGCATTTT
CASSSTGLYNQPQHF
>NA|TRBJ1-5|TRBV28
TGTGCCAGCAGTTTCTTGGGGGCTGACAATCAGCCCCAGCATTTT
CASSFLGADNQPQHF